Listed below are T cell receptor beta chains from one sample, sequenced in a study of cytotoxic CD8 clonotypes in ibrutinib-treated CLL. TCRdb keeps only in-frame clones here, not all; method: immunoSEQ multiplex PCR. Seen here are roughly 330,000 clones, roughly two thirds observed once, and the top ten hold roughly 6.8%. The sequenced sample was PBMCs, obtained after 36 months of ibrutinib treatment. These receptors originate from a human donor with chronic lymphocytic leukemia. CDR3s include the opening cysteine and the closing phenylalanine or tryptophan. The order of the fields is clone size, J gene, D gene, V gene, CDR3 DNA, CDR3 protein. D genes are given only for firm matches. Size tells how often a clone was seen (once, few, many) or the class of an expanded clone, and some rows leave it out.

.,TRBJ2-5,TRBD2,TRBV6-1,TGTGCCAGCAGTGAATGGACTAGCGGGGGGGAGACCCAGTACTTC,CASSEWTSGGETQYF
.,TRBJ2-3,.,TRBV5-4,TGTGCCAGCAGCTTGATTAGACAGACCCCGGATACGCAGTATTTT,CASSLIRQTPDTQYF
once,TRBJ1-1,.,TRBV9,TGTGCCAGCCCACTAAAAGGAGGGGGTACCGGTCAGCGGGCTTTCTTT,CASPLKGGGTGQRAFF
.,TRBJ2-1,.,TRBV25-1,TGTGCCAGCAGTGAATTGTCGGGTGTTGTGACAAATGAGCAGTTCTTC,CASSELSGVVTNEQFF
.,TRBJ2-7,.,TRBV5-6,TGTGCCAGCAGCTTGACGTTAGCGGTGCCCTACGAGCAGTACTTC,CASSLTLAVPYEQYF
.,TRBJ1-2,TRBD1,TRBV13,TGTGCCAGCAGCCCCCGGACAGGGAACGGTGGCTACACCTTC,CASSPRTGNGGYTF
.,TRBJ2-3,TRBD2,TRBV9,TGTGCCAGCAGCGTACCGCAGATCCCGACTAGCCCCATCACAGATACGCAGTATTTT,CASSVPQIPTSPITDTQYF
once,TRBJ1-5,.,TRBV28,TGTGCCAGCAGTTTAACTCTTAATCAGCCCCAGCATTTT,CASSLTLNQPQHF
.,TRBJ2-7,.,TRBV4-3,TGCGCCAGCAGCCAAGCGAGGGACCGCCGGTCCTACGAGCAGTACTTC,CASSQARDRRSYEQYF
few,TRBJ1-2,TRBD1,TRBV19,TGTGCCAGTAGTACGGGACAGCTTTATGGCTACACCTTC,CASSTGQLYGYTF
once,TRBJ2-7,.,TRBV19,TGTGCCAGTAGGATGACGGCGGGGACGAACTACGAGCAGTACTTC,CASRMTAGTNYEQYF
.,TRBJ1-4,.,TRBV11-2,TGTGCCAGCAGACACATGCCAACTAATGAAAAACTGTTTTTT,CASRHMPTNEKLFF
.,TRBJ2-1,.,TRBV28,TGTGCCAGCAGTCTTCGACACGAGCAGTTCTTC,CASSLRHEQFF
.,TRBJ1-4,.,TRBV5-4,TGTGCCAGCAGCCTAAAAAGGCAGGGTAATGAAAAACTGTTTTTT,CASSLKRQGNEKLFF
once,TRBJ1-2,TRBD1,TRBV10-3,TGTGCCAGCAGTGAAGACCCTCGGACAGGCTATGGCTACACCTTC,CASSEDPRTGYGYTF
few,TRBJ2-7,.,TRBV10-1,TGCGCCAGCAGTGACCCTCCTACCTACGAGCAGTACTTC,CASSDPPTYEQYF
.,TRBJ2-6,.,TRBV19,TGTGCCAGTAAAGGGGATTCTGGGGCCAACGTCCTGACTTTC,CASKGDSGANVLTF
.,TRBJ1-1,.,TRBV19,TGTGCCAGTAGTATATTTTACGGCAACACTGAAGCTTTCTTT,CASSIFYGNTEAFF
few,TRBJ1-6,.,TRBV5-1,TGCGCCAGCAGCTCGGAACCCGGGCCTTCAAATTCACCCCTCCACTTT,CASSSEPGPSNSPLHF
.,TRBJ2-1,TRBD1,TRBV6-5,TGTGCCAGCAGTTACTCGAAGGGGGCGGCCTACAATGAGCAGTTCTTC,CASSYSKGAAYNEQFF
.,TRBJ1-2,TRBD1,TRBV18,TGTGCCAGCTCACCACTCTGGGGACAGGTCGACTATGGCTACACCTTC,CASSPLWGQVDYGYTF
.,TRBJ2-7,.,TRBV13,TGTGCCAGCAGCTTAGGACTGGACCCCTACGAGCAGTACTTC,CASSLGLDPYEQYF
once,TRBJ2-7,.,TRBV5-4,TGTGCCAGCAGCTTGGTAGCGGCCGGCGAGCAGTACTTC,CASSLVAAGEQYF